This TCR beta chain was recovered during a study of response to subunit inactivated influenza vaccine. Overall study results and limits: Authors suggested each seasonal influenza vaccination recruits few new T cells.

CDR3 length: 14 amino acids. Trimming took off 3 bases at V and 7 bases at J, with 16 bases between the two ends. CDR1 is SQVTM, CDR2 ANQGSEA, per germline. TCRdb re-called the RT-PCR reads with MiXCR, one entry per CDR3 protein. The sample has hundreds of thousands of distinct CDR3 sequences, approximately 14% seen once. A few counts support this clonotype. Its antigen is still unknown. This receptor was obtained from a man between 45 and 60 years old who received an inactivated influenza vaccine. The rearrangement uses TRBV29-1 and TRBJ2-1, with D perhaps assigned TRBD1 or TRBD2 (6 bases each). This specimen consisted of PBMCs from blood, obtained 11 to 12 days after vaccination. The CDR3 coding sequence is TGCAGCGTTGATAGGAGGGGGGAGAGAAATGAGCAGTTCTTC. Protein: CSVDRRGERNEQFF.